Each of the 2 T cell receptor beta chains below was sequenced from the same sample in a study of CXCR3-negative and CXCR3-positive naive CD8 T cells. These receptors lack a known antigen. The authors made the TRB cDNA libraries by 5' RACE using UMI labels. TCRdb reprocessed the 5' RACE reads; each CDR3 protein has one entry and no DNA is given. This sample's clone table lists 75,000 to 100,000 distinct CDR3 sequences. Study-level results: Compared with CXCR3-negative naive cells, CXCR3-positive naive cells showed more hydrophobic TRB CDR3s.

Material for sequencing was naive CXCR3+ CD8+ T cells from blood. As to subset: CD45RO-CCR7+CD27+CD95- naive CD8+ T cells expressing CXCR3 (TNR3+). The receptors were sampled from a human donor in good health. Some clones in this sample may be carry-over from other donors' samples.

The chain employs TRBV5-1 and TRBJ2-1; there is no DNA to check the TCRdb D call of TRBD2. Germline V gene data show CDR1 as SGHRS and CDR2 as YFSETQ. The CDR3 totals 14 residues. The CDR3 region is CASSPVSGGNEQFF.

The chain's CDR3 is CASSSSASDSGNTIYF. V usage is TRBV7-3 and J usage is TRBJ1-3. Per germline, CDR1 SGHTA and CDR2 FQGTGA. The CDR3 extends over 16 amino acids.